The 21 T cell receptor beta chains reported below all come from one sample, sequenced in a study of blood T cells in healthy people across ages. Through a sample-barcoded 5' primer and a J-beta primer mix, a second PCR was run for roughly 7 to 12 cycles. TCRdb recomputed calls from the 5' RACE reads with MiXCR, one row per CDR3 protein. Counted here are 550,000 to 800,000 distinct CDR3 sequences, approximately 29% occurring once; the ten biggest clones make up 15% to 17%. Sequencing was carried out using blood. Receptors originate from a woman older than 75 in good health.

The chain carries TRBV6-1 and TRBJ1-1; D perhaps matches TRBD1 (5 bases). The V and J ends lost 8 bases and 4 bases respectively, with 14 bases between them. The CDR3 spans 13 residues. Germline V gives CDR1 MNHNS, CDR2 SASEGT. As DNA, the CDR3 is TGTGCCAGCGGAGGGGTTTTTGGCACTGAAGCTTTCTTT. Translating it yields CASGGVFGTEAFF.

In this sample, this clonotype turned up many times. This chain links TRBV10-3 with TRBJ1-2, with D uncertain. The CDR3 runs to 13 residues. Germline V lookup: CDR1 ENHRY, CDR2 SYGVKD. Trimming left V 2 bases short and J 3 bases short, with 7 bases between. DNA of the CDR3: TGTGCCATCAGTGAGAACAGCGACTATGGCTACACCTTC. This codes for CAISENSDYGYTF.

Notes on this clonotype: This may arise from a read error, as a much more abundant clone is one base away. The genes are TRBV20-1 and TRBJ2-1, with D possibly matching TRBD2 (6 bases). Trimming took 2 bases from V and 9 from J, leaving 17 bases between them. CDR1 DFQATT and CDR2 SNEGSKA come from the germline V gene (reference sequence). This CDR3 spans 14 amino acids. CDR3 sequence (DNA): TGCAGTGCTAGATCCCTAAAAGGGACTGCTGAGCAGTTCTTC. It specifies CSARSLKGTAEQFF.

The chain recombines TRBV29-1 with TRBJ2-5, with no clear D. Per germline, CDR1 SQVTM and CDR2 ANQGSEA. This CDR3 spans 11 amino acids. The CDR3 here is CSEVEQETQYF. The CDR3 nucleotides are TGCAGTGAGGTGGAACAAGAGACCCAGTACTTC.

This clonotype showed up just a few times. This rearrangement joins TRBV6-4 to TRBJ2-3; D perhaps matches TRBD2 (5 bases). The CDR3 has 15 amino acids. The V end lost 6 bases, the J end lost 2 bases, and 15 bases lay between the germline ends. Germline V lookup: CDR1 MRHNA, CDR2 SNTAGT. The CDR3 sequence is CASSYSSGYTDTQYF. In nucleotides, the CDR3 is TGTGCCAGCAGCTACTCCAGCGGATACACAGATACGCAGTATTTT.

This clonotype was seen many times. This sequence joins TRBV6-5 and TRBJ2-7; 11 nucleotides match TRBD2. This CDR3 comprises 15 residues. Germline values: CDR1 MNHEY, CDR2 SVGAGI. V lost 4 bases to trimming and J lost 3 bases; unmatched junction nucleotides: 5. The CDR3 bases are TGTGCCAGCAGTTTAACTAGCGGGGGCGGCTACGAGCAGTACTTC. Amino acids: CASSLTSGGGYEQYF.

This clonotype was seen a few times. This chain links TRBV5-1 with TRBJ2-2; TRBD1 agrees at 7 bases. CDR3 length equals 15 residues. J lost 2 bases, V lost 1 base, and 2 bases had no gene match. Germline V CDR1 and CDR2: SGHRS, YFSETQ. The CDR3 bases are TGCGCCAGCAGCTTGCGACAGGGTAACACCGGGGAGCTGTTTTTT. Amino acids: CASSLRQGNTGELFF.

This clonotype occurred many times. The V and J genes are TRBV20-1 and TRBJ2-5, with D unresolved. Germline-derived CDR1 and CDR2 are DFQATT and SNEGSKA (reference sequence). V dropped 4 bases and J dropped 11 bases, with 17 bases sitting between them. The CDR3 covers 12 residues. CDR3 protein: CSAMAPTGEQYF. The CDR3 DNA is TGCAGTGCTATGGCCCCCACCGGAGAGCAGTACTTC.

Remarks on this clonotype: This may stem from a read error, because a much larger clone lies one nucleotide away. This rearrangement joins TRBV9 to TRBJ1-1, with D hard to call. CDR1 and CDR2 (germline): SGDLS, YYNGEE. The CDR3 is made up of 13 amino acids. Trimming took off 1 base at V and 1 base at J, with 5 bases between the two ends. As DNA, the CDR3 is TGTGCCAGCAGCGTATCGGGGAACACTGAAGCTTTCTTT. As protein: CASSVSGNTEAFF. Based on the CDR3 plus reference TRBV9 and TRBJ1-1, the full variable domain is DSGVTQTPKHLITATGQRVTLRCSPRSGDLSVYWYQQSLDQGLQFLIQYYNGEERAKGNILERFSAQQFPDLHSELNLSSLELGDSALYFCASSVSGNTEAFFGQGTRLTVV.

As for this clonotype: A single base separates this from a much larger clone, so it may be a read error. The chain combines TRBV20-1 with TRBJ2-3, with D perhaps matching TRBD1 or TRBD2 (5 bases each). Trimming left V 0 bases short and J 4 bases short, with 23 bases between. The CDR3 covers 18 residues. The germline CDR1 and CDR2 sequences are DFQATT and SNEGSKA (reference sequence). CDR3 coding DNA: TGCAGTGCTAGAGACCCCCATGGGGACCTCGGGCGTGCAGATACGCAGTATTTT. This sequence encodes CSARDPHGDLGRADTQYF.

As DNA, the CDR3 is TGCGCCAGCAGCGTAACAGGGAGCCGGGAGACCCAGTACTTC. Its protein is CASSVTGSRETQYF. The gene calls are TRBV5-1 and TRBJ2-5, with D possibly TRBD1 on 6 matching bases. V shed 4 bases and J shed 5 bases, with 15 bases lying between them. Looked up from germline, CDR1 is SGHRS and CDR2 is YFSETQ. The CDR3 spans 14 residues.

This clonotype has more than one count but fewer than ten. A much larger clone sits a single nucleotide away, making a read error possible. The genes are TRBV28 and TRBJ2-7; TRBD1 matches 7 bases. The CDR3 consists of 13 residues. CDR1 is MDHEN and CDR2 is SYDVKM in the germline V gene. V lost 9 bases, J lost 6 bases, and 11 bases stayed unmatched. CDR3 in amino acids: CASLKKGASEQYF. In DNA, the CDR3 is TGTGCCAGTCTGAAAAAGGGGGCATCCGAGCAGTACTTC. The complete variable domain, with remaining parts taken from reference TRBV28 and TRBJ2-7, reads DVKVTQSSRYLVKRTGEKVFLECVQDMDHENMFWYRQDPGLGLRLIYFSYDVKMKEKGDIPEGYSVSREKKERFSLILESASTNQTSMYLCASLKKGASEQYFGPGTRLTVT.

The CDR3 reads CASTKTGGTPNYGYTF. In DNA form, the CDR3 reads TGTGCCAGCACCAAAACAGGGGGCACCCCTAACTATGGCTACACCTTC. This chain connects TRBV6-6 to TRBJ1-2, with 9 bases aligning to TRBD1. Germline CDR1 MNHNY, CDR2 SVGAGI (reference sequence). This CDR3 contains 16 residues. V shed 7 bases and J 0 bases; nucleotides not matched to a gene: 9.

V and J are TRBV4-3 and TRBJ1-6; D is unclear. Germline-derived CDR1 and CDR2 are LGHNA and YSLEER. The CDR3 has 15 amino acids. V shed 0 bases and J shed 6 bases, with 9 bases lying between them. The CDR3 DNA is TGCGCCAGCAGCCAAGATAAAGAGTCTAATTCACCCCTCCACTTT. Its translation: CASSQDKESNSPLHF.

The V call is TRBV5-1, the J call TRBJ2-2; TRBD1 matches 7 bases. This CDR3 is built from 15 residues. Germline assignment: CDR1 SGHRS and CDR2 YFSETQ. J was trimmed by 6 bases and V by 2 bases; bases with no gene match: 7. The CDR3 spells CASSFQQGTAGELFF. CDR3 in DNA: TGCGCCAGCAGCTTCCAACAGGGGACGGCCGGGGAGCTGTTTTTT.

The V gene is TRBV5-1, the J gene TRBJ1-3, with 8 bases fitting TRBD1. CDR1 and CDR2 from the germline V gene are SGHRS and YFSETQ. This CDR3 is 16 amino acids long. V lost 4 bases to trimming and J lost 8 bases; unmatched junction nucleotides: 14. For the CDR3, the DNA is TGCGCCAGCAGCCCACGAGGCGCAGGGGGCCGGGACACCATATATTTT. Its translation: CASSPRGAGGRDTIYF.

The chain is built from TRBV6-6 and TRBJ2-2, with 8 bases aligning to TRBD1. The CDR3 totals 15 residues. In germline, CDR1 is MNHNY, CDR2 SVGAGI (reference sequence). Trimming removed 7 bases from V and 5 bases from J; junction bases left unmatched: 9. The CDR3 loop is CASTPQGAGTGELFF. CDR3 bases: TGTGCCAGCACCCCCCAGGGGGCTGGGACCGGGGAGCTGTTTTTT.

This clonotype came up many times. The CDR3 bases are TGTGCCAGCAGCTTAGCGGCCAGCTTCTCCTACAATGAGCAGTTCTTC. Protein sequence: CASSLAASFSYNEQFF. The genes are TRBV7-2 and TRBJ2-1; D is undetermined. This CDR3 has 16 residues. Germline values: CDR1 SGHTA, CDR2 FQGNSA. Trimming pared 0 bases from V and 0 bases from J, leaving 9 bases between.

In this sample, this clonotype turned up a few times. Since a much larger clone is just one base distant, this may be a read error. The V call is TRBV12-3 or TRBV12-4, the J call TRBJ2-1; 10 nucleotides line up with TRBD2. The CDR3 contains 15 residues. The J segment lost 6 bases and the V segment lost 6 bases, leaving 8 bases of the junction unmatched. CDR3 coding DNA: TGTGCCAGCAGCCCAGCGGGGGGGCCGTGCAATGAGCAGTTCTTC. This sequence encodes CASSPAGGPCNEQFF.

This clonotype was detected a few times. This chain uses TRBV5-1 with TRBJ2-5, with D perhaps TRBD2 (5 bases). CDR1 and CDR2 (germline): SGHRS, YFSETQ. The ends were cut back, 4 bases at V and 3 bases at J, with 19 bases in the middle. The CDR3 extends over 16 amino acids. The CDR3 DNA sequence: TGCGCCAGCAGCCCCAATACCGGGTCGCGGGAAGAGACCCAGTACTTC. As protein: CASSPNTGSREETQYF.

This clonotype was recorded at least ten times. V gene TRBV2 combines with J gene TRBJ1-5, with D possibly being TRBD1 (5 bases). Germline V CDR1 and CDR2: SNHLY, FYNNEI. V shed 0 bases and J shed 5 bases, with 11 bases lying between them. The CDR3 has 15 residues. The CDR3 bases are TGTGCCAGCAGTGAAGCCTTAGGGGATTATCAGCCCCAGCATTTT. Translated, it gives CASSEALGDYQPQHF.